One sample yielded the 4 T cell receptor beta chains listed below, sequenced in a study of beta chain features in type 1 diabetes. Expressed TCRB transcripts got sequenced, as all isolated RNA was reverse transcribed. Sequencing used immunoSEQ multiplex PCR; TCRdb keeps in-frame clones, though not all of them. This sample has around 340,000 clones; 8% occur once, and the top ten carry around 0.44%. Sequenced material: central memory CD4+ T cells from blood. All receptors derive from a woman under 30 in good health.

This clone has only a few counts. The V call is TRBV5-4, the J call TRBJ1-1; perhaps TRBD1 as D (6 bases). This CDR3 spans 19 amino acids. V was clipped by 2 bases and J by 3 bases, with 26 bases between them. CDR1 SGHNT and CDR2 YYREEE come from the germline V gene (reference sequence). The CDR3 DNA reads TGTGCCAGCAGCTTCCGAGGGGCAGGGGCGCGAGTCGGTGACACTGAAGCTTTCTTT. Translated, it gives CASSFRGAGARVGDTEAFF.

This clone was seen only a few times. The chain carries TRBV10-3 and TRBJ2-3; the match to TRBD2 covers 14 bases. The CDR3 runs 15 residues. Germline trimming cut 11 bases from V and 6 bases from J; bases unmatched to any gene: 10. The germline gives CDR1 ENHRY, CDR2 SYGVKD. The CDR3 spells CAASSGTSGSDTQYF. The CDR3 DNA is TGTGCCGCAAGCTCCGGGACTAGCGGGAGTGATACGCAGTATTTT.

This clone was recorded a few times. The chain recombines TRBV4-3 with TRBJ2-1; TRBD1 or TRBD2 may be the D gene (5 bases each). The CDR3 sequence is 14 residues long. Germline V gene sequence: CDR1 LGHNA, CDR2 YSLEER. Trimming removed 1 base at V and 8 bases at J, with 12 bases between. CDR3 loop: CASSQGDRNYEQFF. DNA of the CDR3: TGCGCCAGCAGCCAAGGGGACCGCAATTATGAGCAGTTCTTC.

This clone was detected a few times. V and J are TRBV5-1 and TRBJ2-1; 13 bases are shared with TRBD2. CDR3 length: 18 residues. V gave up 3 bases and J gave up 5 bases; unmatched junction bases: 11. Germline V gene data show CDR1 as SGHRS and CDR2 as YFSETQ. CDR3: CASSYKPGLAGLNNEQFF. The CDR3 bases are TGCGCCAGCAGCTACAAGCCGGGACTAGCGGGACTTAACAATGAGCAGTTCTTC.